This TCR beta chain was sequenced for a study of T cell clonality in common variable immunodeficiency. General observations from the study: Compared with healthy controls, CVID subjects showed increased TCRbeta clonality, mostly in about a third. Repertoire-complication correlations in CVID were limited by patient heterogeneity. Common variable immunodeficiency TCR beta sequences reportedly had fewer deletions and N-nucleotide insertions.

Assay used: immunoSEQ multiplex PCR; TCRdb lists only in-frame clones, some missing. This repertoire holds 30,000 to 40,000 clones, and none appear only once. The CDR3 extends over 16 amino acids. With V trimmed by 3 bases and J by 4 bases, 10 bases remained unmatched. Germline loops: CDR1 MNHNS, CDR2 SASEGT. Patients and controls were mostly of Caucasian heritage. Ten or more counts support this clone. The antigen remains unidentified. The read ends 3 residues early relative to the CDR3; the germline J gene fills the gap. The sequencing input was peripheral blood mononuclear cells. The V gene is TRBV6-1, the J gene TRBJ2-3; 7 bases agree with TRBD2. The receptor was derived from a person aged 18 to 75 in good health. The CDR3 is CASSDRTGTIADTQYF. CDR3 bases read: TGTGCCAGCAGTGATAGAACCGGGACTATCGCAGATACG.